Listed below are T cell receptor beta chains from one sample, sequenced in a study of blood T cell repertoires in COVID-19. Method: immunoSEQ multiplex PCR; TCRdb's copy keeps in-frame clones and lacks some. Here the sample spans 15,000 to 20,000 clones, roughly 85% being singletons. Sample: peripheral blood. These receptors originate from a man at least 80 years old with acute or convalescent COVID-19. The CDR3 runs from the conserved cysteine through the conserved F or W. Fields, in order: V gene, clone size, D gene, J gene, CDR3 protein, CDR3 DNA. D genes are given only for firm matches. Size values are once, few and many counts, or a class for expanded clones, and some rows have none.

>TRBV19|.|TRBD1|TRBJ2-3
CASSKDRADTQYF
TGTGCCAGTAGTAAGGACAGGGCAGATACGCAGTATTTT
>TRBV20-1|.|.|TRBJ2-5
CSAIPQETQYF
TGCAGTGCTATCCCGCAAGAGACCCAGTACTTC
>TRBV6-6|.|TRBD2|TRBJ2-7
CASSYPGGGDYEQYF
TGTGCCAGCAGTTACCCAGGTGGGGGGGACTACGAGCAGTACTTC
>TRBV3-1/TRBV3-2|.|.|TRBJ1-2
CASSPSWTRKESGYTF
TGTGCCAGCAGCCCCTCCTGGACACGGAAGGAAAGTGGCTACACCTTC
>TRBV15|once|TRBD2|TRBJ2-2
CATSREGLATGELFF
TGTGCCACCAGCAGAGAGGGACTAGCGACCGGGGAGCTGTTTTTT
>TRBV7-8|.|.|TRBJ1-6
CASSKDRGNSPLHF
TGTGCCAGCAGCAAAGACAGAGGAAATTCACCCCTCCACTTT
>TRBV11-1|.|TRBD2|TRBJ2-1
CASSSSGDGDNEQFF
TGTGCCAGCAGCAGTAGCGGGGACGGGGACAATGAGCAGTTCTTC
>TRBV3-1/TRBV3-2|.|.|TRBJ2-1
CASSHQSGYNEQFF
TGTGCCAGCAGCCATCAGTCTGGCTACAATGAGCAGTTCTTC
>TRBV5-5|.|.|TRBJ1-1
CASSWGGGREVWGAFF
TGTGCCAGCAGCTGGGGCGGGGGGCGCGAGGTCTGGGGAGCTTTCTTT
>TRBV6-2/TRBV6-3|.|.|TRBJ2-5
CASSQAMVRGQETQYF
TGTGCCAGCAGTCAGGCTATGGTCCGGGGCCAAGAGACCCAGTACTTC
>TRBV27|.|.|TRBJ2-7
CASGPLYEQYF
TGTGCCAGCGGGCCCTTATACGAGCAGTACTTC
>TRBV7-3|.|.|TRBJ1-1
CASRETSNTEAFF
TGTGCCAGCAGAGAGACATCGAACACTGAAGCTTTCTTT
>TRBV3-1/TRBV3-2|.|.|TRBJ1-1
CASSLPDSEAFF
TGTGCCAGCAGCCTCCCGGACAGTGAAGCTTTCTTT
>TRBV7-2|.|.|TRBJ2-2
CASSLDGNTGELFF
TGTGCCAGCAGCTTAGACGGGAACACCGGGGAGCTGTTTTTT
>TRBV30|.|.|TRBJ1-5
CAWSGGGFGQPQHF
TGTGCCTGGAGTGGAGGAGGCTTTGGACAGCCCCAGCATTTT
>TRBV4-1|few|.|TRBJ1-1
CASSQFGSNTEAFF
TGCGCCAGCAGCCAATTTGGCAGTAACACTGAAGCTTTCTTT
>TRBV7-2|.|TRBD1|TRBJ1-2
CASSRPGDSKRSGGYTF
TGTGCCAGCAGCAGACCGGGGGACAGCAAAAGGTCAGGTGGCTACACCTTC
>TRBV7-9|.|.|TRBJ1-4
CASSLGSLTGEKLFF
TGTGCCAGCAGCTTAGGTTCCTTGACGGGTGAAAAACTGTTTTTT
>TRBV4-2|.|TRBD2|TRBJ2-1
CASSQVVAGGTVGEQFF
TGTGCCAGCAGCCAAGTGGTGGCGGGGGGAACTGTGGGTGAGCAGTTCTTC